At least ten counts were recorded for the clone carrying this T cell receptor beta chain. Germline CDR1 reads SGHNT; CDR2 reads YENEEA. Trimming cost V 8 bases and J 7 bases, with 12 bases left between them. The CDR3 extends over 11 amino acids. In the authors' workflow: Estimates of nucleated cell counts were drawn from the amplification of reference gene primers. Clones were sequenced by immunoSEQ multiplex PCR, and TCRdb holds only the in-frame ones, with some missing. The DNA gave D and trimming, while V, J and clone size come from that table. The sample carries some 97,000 clones, 80% to 95% recorded once. The data originate from a study of blood T cell repertoires in COVID-19. About the research overall: Samples representing acute and convalescent COVID-19 were sourced from the United States, Italy and Spain. The analysed material was cDNA or gDNA that came from T cells, B-cell-depleted T cells, or PBMCs.

Sequencing was performed on peripheral blood. The gene calls are TRBV11-3 and TRBJ2-7, with D uncertain. The sequence was collected from a man aged 70-80 years with acute or convalescent COVID-19. CDR3 DNA sequence: TGTGCCAGCGGTCCCCTCGGGGAGCAGTACTTC. Its translation is CASGPLGEQYF.